One and the same sample provided the 12 T cell receptor beta chains below, sequenced in a study of blood T cells in healthy people across ages. A sample-barcoded 5' primer and a J-beta primer mix were used in a second PCR of roughly 7 to 11 cycles. TCRdb called the 5' RACE reads again in MiXCR, with one record for every CDR3 protein. The repertoire holds hundreds of thousands of distinct CDR3 sequences, with less than 35% as singletons. Sequenced sample: blood. The receptor set was obtained from a woman aged 80 or over in good health.

The table lists this clonotype with many counts. The chain employs TRBV6-5 and TRBJ1-5; D possibly corresponds to TRBD1 (5 bases). Germline CDR1 MNHEY, CDR2 SVGAGI. V lost 6 bases and J lost 4, with 10 bases in between. CDR3 length: 13 amino acids. The CDR3 is CASSLDKNQPQHF. In nucleotides, the CDR3 is TGTGCCAGCAGCCTGGACAAAAATCAGCCCCAGCATTTT.

The count of this clonotype is one. One base away lies a much larger clone, so this may be a sequencing read error. The gene calls are TRBV5-5 and TRBJ2-7, with D maybe TRBD2 (5 bases). CDR3 length: 14 residues. Germline V gives CDR1 SGHKS, CDR2 YYEKEE (reference sequence). The CDR3 region is CASSLANPSYELYF. The CDR3 nucleotides read TGTGCCAGCAGCCTAGCAAACCCTTCCTACGAGCTGTACTTC.

The chain uses TRBV4-2 and TRBJ1-4; D uncertain. This CDR3 is 14 amino acids long. V was trimmed by 1 base and J by 8 bases, leaving 11 bases between them. Germline CDR1 LGHNA, CDR2 YNFKEQ. CDR3 in DNA: TGTGCCAGCAGCCAAGCGAGGGTCTTAGAAAAACTGTTTTTT. As protein: CASSQARVLEKLFF.

Worth noting for this clonotype: This may stem from a read error, because a much larger clone lies one nucleotide away. The J gene is TRBJ2-5, the V gene TRBV7-6; 16 bases line up with TRBD2. The germline gives CDR1 SGHVS, CDR2 FNYEAQ. The CDR3 consists of 15 residues. V lost 5 bases and J lost 11; bases outside the gene matches: 8. The CDR3 sequence: CASSKGLAGGLEQYF. In nucleotides, the CDR3 is TGTGCCAGCAGCAAGGGACTAGCGGGGGGGCTTGAGCAGTACTTC.

The chain combines TRBV4-1 with TRBJ2-5; D uncertain. The CDR3 has 12 residues. The ends were cut back, 0 bases at V and 11 bases at J, with 10 bases in the middle. The V gene's germline CDR1 is MGHRA and CDR2 YSYEKL. CDR3 coding DNA: TGCGCCAGCAGCCAAGATCAGCATGAGCAGTACTTC. It translates to CASSQDQHEQYF.

The rearrangement uses TRBV5-4 and TRBJ2-7, with a weak D call TRBD2 (7 bases). This CDR3 comprises 15 residues. Germline V CDR1 and CDR2: SGHNT, YYREEE (reference sequence). V dropped 5 bases and J dropped 7 bases, with 22 bases sitting between them. In DNA, the CDR3 is TGTGCCAGCAGATCAGGAGGGGGGGCGTACAATGAGCAGTACTTC. This sequence encodes CASRSGGGAYNEQYF.

The V call is TRBV9, the J call TRBJ2-7, with 11 nucleotides matching TRBD1. Trimming at V came to 0 bases and at J to 0 bases, leaving 2 bases not matched to a gene. Germline-derived CDR1 and CDR2 are SGDLS and YYNGEE. This CDR3 is built from 16 residues. CDR3 sequence (DNA): TGTGCCAGCAGCGTAGGAGGGACAGGGGGCTCCTACGAGCAGTACTTC. Translated: CASSVGGTGGSYEQYF. Full variable domain (missing parts from reference TRBV9 and TRBJ2-7): DSGVTQTPKHLITATGQRVTLRCSPRSGDLSVYWYQQSLDQGLQFLIQYYNGEERAKGNILERFSAQQFPDLHSELNLSSLELGDSALYFCASSVGGTGGSYEQYFGPGTRLTVT.

On this clonotype itself: Since a much larger clone is just one base distant, this may be a read error. The V call is TRBV12-3 or TRBV12-4, the J call TRBJ2-1, with 11 bases lining up with TRBD2. V shed 5 bases, J shed 8 bases, and the junction held 11 bases outside the gene matches. The CDR3 contains 16 residues. CDR3 residues: CASSPGLAGGWYEQFF. CDR3 in DNA: TGTGCCAGCAGTCCCGGGCTAGCGGGGGGTTGGTATGAGCAGTTCTTC.

This clonotype was counted at least ten times. The rearrangement links TRBV24-1 to TRBJ2-3, with 7 bases matching TRBD2. CDR1 KGHDR and CDR2 SFDVKD come from the germline V gene. Unmatched junction bases numbered 6, after V lost 3 bases and J lost 1 base. This CDR3 has 16 amino acids. The CDR3 DNA follows: TGTGCCACCAGTGATGCGGGAGCGCCTGGCACAGATACGCAGTATTTT. Residues: CATSDAGAPGTDTQYF.

In its sample, this clonotype was seen many times. V usage is TRBV12-3 or TRBV12-4 and J usage is TRBJ1-4; tentatively, D is TRBD1 (5 bases). The V and J ends lost 5 bases and 9 bases respectively, with 19 bases between them. The CDR3 has 15 residues. CDR3 loop: CASSPDRRVEKKLFF. As DNA, the CDR3 is TGTGCCAGCAGTCCCGACAGACGTGTAGAGAAAAAACTGTTTTTT.

The gene calls are TRBV20-1 and TRBJ2-7; D gene uncertain. Near its end, the DNA agrees better with TRBJ2-5, so the J call may be wrong. The CDR3 has 10 residues. CDR1 and CDR2 (germline): DFQATT, SNEGSKA (reference sequence). The CDR3 here is CSAPRETQYF. CDR3 coding DNA: TGCAGTGCGCCCCGTGAGACCCAGTACTTC.

This clonotype was counted many times. J is TRBJ1-6 and V is TRBV5-1, with D perhaps matching TRBD1 (6 bases). The CDR3 has 22 residues. Trimming cost V 3 bases and J 4 bases, with 32 bases left between them. Germline V gene data show CDR1 as SGHRS and CDR2 as YFSETQ. Written as DNA, the CDR3 is TGCGCCAGCAGCTCGAGCGGCATAGGGAGGTCAGGGGCCGCCACATATAATTCACCCCTCCACTTT. Translation: CASSSSGIGRSGAATYNSPLHF.